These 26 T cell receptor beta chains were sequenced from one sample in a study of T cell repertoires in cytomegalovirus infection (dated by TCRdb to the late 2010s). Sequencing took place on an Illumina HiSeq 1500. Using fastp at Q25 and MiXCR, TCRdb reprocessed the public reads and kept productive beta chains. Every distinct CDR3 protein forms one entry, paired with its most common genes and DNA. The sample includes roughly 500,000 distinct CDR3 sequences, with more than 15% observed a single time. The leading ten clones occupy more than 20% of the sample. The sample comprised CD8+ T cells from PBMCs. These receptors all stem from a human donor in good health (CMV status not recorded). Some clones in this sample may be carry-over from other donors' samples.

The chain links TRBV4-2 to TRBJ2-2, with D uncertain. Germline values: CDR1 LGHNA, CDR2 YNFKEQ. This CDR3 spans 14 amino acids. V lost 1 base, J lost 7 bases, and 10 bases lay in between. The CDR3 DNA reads TGTGCCAGCAGCCAAGGGCCTCTGGGCGGGGAGCTGTTTTTT. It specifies CASSQGPLGGELFF.

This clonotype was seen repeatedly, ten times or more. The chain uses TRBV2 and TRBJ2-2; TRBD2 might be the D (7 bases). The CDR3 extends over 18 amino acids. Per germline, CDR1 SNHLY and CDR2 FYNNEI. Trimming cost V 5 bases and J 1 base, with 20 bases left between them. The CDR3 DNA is TGTGCCAGCAGTCCCGGAGAAACCGGGGGGCAGAACACCGGGGAGCTGTTTTTT. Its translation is CASSPGETGGQNTGELFF.

CDR3 DNA sequence: TGTGCCAGCAGCCAAGATGTGGGGGGTATCACTGAAGCTTTCTTT. Translating gives CASSQDVGGITEAFF. The chain links TRBV3-1 to TRBJ1-1, with D perhaps matching TRBD1 (5 bases). Trimming shortened V by 0 bases and J by 4 bases, and 12 bases separated the two germline ends. The CDR3 is 15 amino acids. From germline, CDR1 is LGHDT and CDR2 YNNKEL (reference sequence).

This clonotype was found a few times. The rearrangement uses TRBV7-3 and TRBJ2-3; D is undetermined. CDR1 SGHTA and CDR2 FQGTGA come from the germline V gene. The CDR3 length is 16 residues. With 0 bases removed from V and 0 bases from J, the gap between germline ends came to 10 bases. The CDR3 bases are TGTGCCAGCAGCTTAACGGGCCTAACTAGCACAGATACGCAGTATTTT. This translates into CASSLTGLTSTDTQYF.

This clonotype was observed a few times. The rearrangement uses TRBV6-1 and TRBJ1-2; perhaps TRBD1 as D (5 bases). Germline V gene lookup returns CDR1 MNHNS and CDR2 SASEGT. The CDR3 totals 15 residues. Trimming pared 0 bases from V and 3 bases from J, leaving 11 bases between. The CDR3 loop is CASSEAGDPYYGYTF. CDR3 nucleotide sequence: TGTGCCAGCAGTGAAGCGGGGGACCCCTACTATGGCTACACCTTC.

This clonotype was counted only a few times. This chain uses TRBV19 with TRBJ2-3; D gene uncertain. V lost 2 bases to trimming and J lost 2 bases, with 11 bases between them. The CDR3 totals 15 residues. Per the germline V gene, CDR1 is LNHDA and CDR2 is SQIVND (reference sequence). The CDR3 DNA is TGTGCCAGTAGTATAATGGATACACCCACAGATACGCAGTATTTT. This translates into CASSIMDTPTDTQYF.

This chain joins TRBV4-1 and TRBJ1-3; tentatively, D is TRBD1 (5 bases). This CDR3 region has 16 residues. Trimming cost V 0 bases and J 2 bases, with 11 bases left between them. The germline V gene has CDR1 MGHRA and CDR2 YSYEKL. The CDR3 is CASSQDQQGTGNTIYF. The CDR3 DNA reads TGCGCCAGCAGCCAAGATCAGCAGGGAACTGGAAACACCATATATTTT.

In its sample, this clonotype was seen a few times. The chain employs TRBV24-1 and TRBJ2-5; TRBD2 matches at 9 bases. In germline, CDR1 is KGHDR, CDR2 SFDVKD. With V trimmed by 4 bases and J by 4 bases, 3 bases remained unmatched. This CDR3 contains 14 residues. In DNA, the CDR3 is TGTGCCACCAGTGACCGGGGACTAGCAGAGACCCAGTACTTC. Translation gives CATSDRGLAETQYF.

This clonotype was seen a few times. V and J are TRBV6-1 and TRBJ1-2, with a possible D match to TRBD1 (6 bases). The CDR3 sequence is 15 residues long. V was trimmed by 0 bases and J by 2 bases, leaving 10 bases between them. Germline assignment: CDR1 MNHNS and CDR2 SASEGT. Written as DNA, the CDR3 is TGTGCCAGCAGTGAAGCGCCAGGGGCGAACTATGGCTACACCTTC. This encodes CASSEAPGANYGYTF.

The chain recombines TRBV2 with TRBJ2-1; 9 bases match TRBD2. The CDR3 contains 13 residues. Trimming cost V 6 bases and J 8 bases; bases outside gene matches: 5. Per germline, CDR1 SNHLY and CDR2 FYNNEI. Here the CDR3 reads CASSGGGAHEQFF. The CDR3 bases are TGTGCCAGCAGCGGCGGGGGGGCGCATGAGCAGTTCTTC.

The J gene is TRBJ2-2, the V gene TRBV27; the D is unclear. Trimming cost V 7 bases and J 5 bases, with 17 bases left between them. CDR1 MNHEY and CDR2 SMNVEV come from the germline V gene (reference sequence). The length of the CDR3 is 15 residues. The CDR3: CASTQVGPLTGELFF. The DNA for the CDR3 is TGTGCCAGCACCCAAGTGGGCCCTTTGACCGGGGAGCTGTTTTTT.

Here the CDR3 DNA reads TGTGCCAGCAGCCAGGGGGGACAGCCTCTTGGGGCAGATACGCAGTATTTT. This codes for CASSQGGQPLGADTQYF. This chain uses TRBV2 with TRBJ2-3; TRBD1 might be the D (7 bases). Germline CDR1 and CDR2: SNHLY and FYNNEI. Trimming pared 6 bases from V and 4 bases from J, leaving 23 bases between. There are 17 residues in the CDR3.

CDR3 nucleotides: TGTGCCAGCAGCGGAGGGATTGGGGGCCTTTACGAGCAGTACTTC. The encoded protein is CASSGGIGGLYEQYF. This sequence joins TRBV9 and TRBJ2-7, with D maybe TRBD1 (6 bases). CDR3 size: 15 residues. The germline V gene encodes CDR1 SGDLS and CDR2 YYNGEE. V was cut by 3 bases and J by 4 bases, with 17 bases left in between. Variable domain in full (rest from reference TRBV9 and TRBJ2-7): DSGVTQTPKHLITATGQRVTLRCSPRSGDLSVYWYQQSLDQGLQFLIQYYNGEERAKGNILERFSAQQFPDLHSELNLSSLELGDSALYFCASSGGIGGLYEQYFGPGTRLTVT.

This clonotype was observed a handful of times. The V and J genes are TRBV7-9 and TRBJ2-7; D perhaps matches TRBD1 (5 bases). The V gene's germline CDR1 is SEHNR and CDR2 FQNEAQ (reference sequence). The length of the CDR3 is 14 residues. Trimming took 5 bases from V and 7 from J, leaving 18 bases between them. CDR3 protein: CASSPNRVPGEQYF. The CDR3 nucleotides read TGTGCCAGCAGCCCGAATAGGGTCCCAGGGGAGCAGTACTTC.

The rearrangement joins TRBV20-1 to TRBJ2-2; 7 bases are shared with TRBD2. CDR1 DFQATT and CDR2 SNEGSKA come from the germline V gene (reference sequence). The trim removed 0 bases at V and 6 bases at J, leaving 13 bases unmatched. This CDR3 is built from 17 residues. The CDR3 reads CSARDPMGGGPSGELFF. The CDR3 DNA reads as TGCAGTGCTAGAGACCCCATGGGGGGAGGGCCCTCCGGGGAGCTGTTTTTT.

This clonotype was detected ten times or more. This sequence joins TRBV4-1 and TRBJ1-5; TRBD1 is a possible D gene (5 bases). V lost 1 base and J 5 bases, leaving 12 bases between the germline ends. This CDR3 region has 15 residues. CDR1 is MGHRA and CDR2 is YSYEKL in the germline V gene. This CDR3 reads CASSQAMQGHQPQHF. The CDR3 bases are TGCGCCAGCAGCCAAGCTATGCAGGGCCATCAGCCCCAGCATTTT.

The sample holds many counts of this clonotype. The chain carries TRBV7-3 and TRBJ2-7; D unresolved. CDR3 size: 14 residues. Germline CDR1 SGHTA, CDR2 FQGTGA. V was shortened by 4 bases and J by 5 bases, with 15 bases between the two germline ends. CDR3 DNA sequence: TGTGCCAGCAGCTCCCACGCCGACATTAACGAGCAGTACTTC. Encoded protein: CASSSHADINEQYF.

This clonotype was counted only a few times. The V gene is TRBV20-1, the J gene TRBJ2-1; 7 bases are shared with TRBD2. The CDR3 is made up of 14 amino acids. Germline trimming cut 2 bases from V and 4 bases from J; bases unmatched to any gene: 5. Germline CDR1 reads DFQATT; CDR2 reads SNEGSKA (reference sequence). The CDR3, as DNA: TGCAGTGCTAGACTAGCGGAGAGATACAATGAGCAGTTCTTC. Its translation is CSARLAERYNEQFF.

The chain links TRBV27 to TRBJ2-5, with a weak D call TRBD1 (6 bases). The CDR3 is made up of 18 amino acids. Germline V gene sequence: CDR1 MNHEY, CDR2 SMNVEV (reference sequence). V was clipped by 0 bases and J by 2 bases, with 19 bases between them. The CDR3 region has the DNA TGTGCCAGCAGTTTATCCCCGACAGGAGAGGACGGGCAAGAGACCCAGTACTTC. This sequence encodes CASSLSPTGEDGQETQYF.

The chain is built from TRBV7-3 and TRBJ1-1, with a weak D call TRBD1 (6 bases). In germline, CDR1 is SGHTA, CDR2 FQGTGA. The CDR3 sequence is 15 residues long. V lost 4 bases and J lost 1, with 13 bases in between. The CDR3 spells CASSSIGGANTEAFF. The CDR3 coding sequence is TGTGCCAGCAGCTCAATCGGGGGGGCGAACACTGAAGCTTTCTTT.

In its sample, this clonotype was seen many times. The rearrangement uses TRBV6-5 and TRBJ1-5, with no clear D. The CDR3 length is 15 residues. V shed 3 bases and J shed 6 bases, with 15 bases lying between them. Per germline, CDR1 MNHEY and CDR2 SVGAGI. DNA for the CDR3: TGTGCCAGCAGTTATAAGTATGGCATCAGTCAGCCCCAGCATTTT. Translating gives CASSYKYGISQPQHF.

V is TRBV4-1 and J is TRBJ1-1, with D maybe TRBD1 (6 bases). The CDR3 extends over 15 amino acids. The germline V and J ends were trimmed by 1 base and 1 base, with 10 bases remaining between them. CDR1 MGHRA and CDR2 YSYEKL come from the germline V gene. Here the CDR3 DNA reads TGCGCCAGCAGCCAAGCCAGGGGCAAGAACACTGAAGCTTTCTTT. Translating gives CASSQARGKNTEAFF.

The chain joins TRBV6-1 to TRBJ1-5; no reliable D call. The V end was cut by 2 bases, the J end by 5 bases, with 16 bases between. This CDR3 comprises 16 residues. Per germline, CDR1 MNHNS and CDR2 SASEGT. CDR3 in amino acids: CASSELSAELDQPQHF. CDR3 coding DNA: TGTGCCAGCAGTGAACTGTCGGCAGAGCTAGATCAGCCCCAGCATTTT.

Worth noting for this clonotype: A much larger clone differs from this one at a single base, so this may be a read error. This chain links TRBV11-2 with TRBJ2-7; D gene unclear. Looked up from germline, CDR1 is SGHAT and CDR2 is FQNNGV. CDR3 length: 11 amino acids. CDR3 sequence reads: CASSPQNEQDF. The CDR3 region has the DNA TGTGCCAGCAGCCCACAGAACGAGCAGGACTTC.

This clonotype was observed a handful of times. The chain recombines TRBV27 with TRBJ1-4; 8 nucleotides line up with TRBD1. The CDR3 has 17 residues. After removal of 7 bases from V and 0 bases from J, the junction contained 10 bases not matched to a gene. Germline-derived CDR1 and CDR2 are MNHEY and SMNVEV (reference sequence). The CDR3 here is CASMAIGQGPTNEKLFF. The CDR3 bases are TGTGCCAGCATGGCGATCGGACAGGGCCCAACTAATGAAAAACTGTTTTTT.

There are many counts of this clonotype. CDR3 protein: CASSLGGMRQGRSYEQYF. DNA for the CDR3: TGTGCCAGCAGCTTAGGAGGAATGAGACAGGGCCGGTCCTACGAGCAGTACTTC. The rearrangement links TRBV7-8 to TRBJ2-7; 7 bases are a match to TRBD1. The V gene end was trimmed by 1 base and the J gene end by 1 base; junction bases not matched to a gene: 13. Per the germline V gene, CDR1 is SGHVS and CDR2 is FQNEAQ. This CDR3 has 18 residues. Based on the CDR3 plus reference TRBV7-8 and TRBJ2-7, the full variable domain is GAGVSQSPRYKVAKRGQDVALRCDPISGHVSLFWYQQALGQGPEFLTYFQNEAQLDKSGLPSDRFFAERPEGSVSTLKIQRTQQEDSAVYLCASSLGGMRQGRSYEQYFGPGTRLTVT.